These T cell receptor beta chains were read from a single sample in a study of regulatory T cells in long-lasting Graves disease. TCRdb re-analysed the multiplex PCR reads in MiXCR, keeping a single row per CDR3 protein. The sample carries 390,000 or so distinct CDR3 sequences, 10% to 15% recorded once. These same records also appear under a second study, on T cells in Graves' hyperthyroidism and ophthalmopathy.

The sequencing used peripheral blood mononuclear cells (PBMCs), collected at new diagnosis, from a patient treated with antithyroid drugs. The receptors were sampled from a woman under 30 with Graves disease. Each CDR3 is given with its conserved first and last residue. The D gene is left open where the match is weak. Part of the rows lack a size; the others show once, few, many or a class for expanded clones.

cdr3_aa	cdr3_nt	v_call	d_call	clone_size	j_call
CSVDGVVGGADNEQFF	TGCAGCGTTGATGGGGTAGTTGGTGGAGCCGACAATGAGCAGTTCTTC	TRBV29-1	NA	many	TRBJ2-1
CAISTSGGRNEQFF	TGTGCCATCAGTACTAGCGGGGGTAGGAATGAGCAGTTCTTC	TRBV10-3	TRBD2	many	TRBJ2-1
CASSLQTAYEQYF	TGTGCCAGCAGCTTACAGACGGCTTACGAGCAGTACTTC	TRBV7-6	NA	NA	TRBJ2-7
CASRRLNTEAFF	TGTGCCAGCAGGCGGTTGAACACTGAAGCTTTCTTT	TRBV28	NA	many	TRBJ1-1
CASRPEYRGGYTDTQYF	TGTGCCAGCAGACCAGAATACCGGGGGGGGTACACAGATACGCAGTATTTT	TRBV12-3/TRBV12-4	TRBD2	many	TRBJ2-3
CASSRTGTDYYGYTF	TGTGCCAGCAGCCGGACCGGGACAGACTACTATGGCTACACCTTC	TRBV28	TRBD1	many	TRBJ1-2
CASSLVGGARQETQYF	TGCGCCAGCAGCTTGGTGGGAGGGGCTCGCCAAGAGACCCAGTACTTC	TRBV5-1	TRBD2	many	TRBJ2-5
CASSLQGRETQYF	TGTGCCAGCAGCTTACAGGGGCGGGAGACCCAGTACTTC	TRBV7-2	NA	many	TRBJ2-5
CASSFRGRGNEQFF	TGTGCCAGCAGTTTCCGCGGGAGGGGGAATGAGCAGTTCTTC	TRBV28	TRBD2	many	TRBJ2-1
CASSFWTSGYTDTQYF	TGTGCCAGCAGTTTCTGGACTAGCGGTTACACAGATACGCAGTATTTT	TRBV12-3/TRBV12-4	TRBD2	many	TRBJ2-3
CSANRNSNTEAFF	TGCAGTGCTAACAGAAACTCGAACACTGAAGCTTTCTTT	TRBV20-1	NA	many	TRBJ1-1
CASSRLAGHNGELFF	TGTGCCAGCAGTAGACTAGCGGGACATAACGGGGAGCTGTTTTTT	TRBV11-1	TRBD2	many	TRBJ2-2
CASGLAGGTQYF	TGTGCTAGTGGTTTGGCCGGGGGGACCCAGTACTTC	TRBV12-5	NA	many	TRBJ2-5
CASSYLDSSQPQHF	TGTGCCAGCAGTTATTTGGACAGTAGTCAGCCCCAGCATTTT	TRBV6-5	NA	few	TRBJ1-5